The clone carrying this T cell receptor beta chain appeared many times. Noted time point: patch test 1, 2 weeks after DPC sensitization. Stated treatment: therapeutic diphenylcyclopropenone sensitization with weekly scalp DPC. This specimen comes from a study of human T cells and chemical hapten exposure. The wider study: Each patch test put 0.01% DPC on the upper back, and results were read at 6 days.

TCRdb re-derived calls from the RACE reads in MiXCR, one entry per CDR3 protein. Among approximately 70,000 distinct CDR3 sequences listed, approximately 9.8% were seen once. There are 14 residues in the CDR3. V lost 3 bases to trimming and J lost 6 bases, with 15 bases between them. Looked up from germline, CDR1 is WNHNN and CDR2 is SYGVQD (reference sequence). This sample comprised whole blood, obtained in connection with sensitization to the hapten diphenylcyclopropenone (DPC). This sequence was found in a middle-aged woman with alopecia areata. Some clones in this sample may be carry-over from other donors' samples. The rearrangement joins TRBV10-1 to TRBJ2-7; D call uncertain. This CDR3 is CASSEGQVYSEQYF. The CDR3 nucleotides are TGCGCCAGCAGTGAAGGTCAGGTGTATTCCGAGCAGTACTTC.